The source of this T cell receptor (beta chain) is a study of blood T cells in healthy people across ages. Then a second PCR, running about 6 to 11 cycles, was carried out with a sample-barcoded 5' primer and a J-beta primer mix. TCRdb reprocessed the 5' RACE reads with MiXCR, giving one entry per CDR3 protein. The sample has about 670,000 distinct CDR3 sequences, roughly two fifths seen once. This CDR3 contains 15 residues. This chain uses TRBV12-3 or TRBV12-4 with TRBJ2-4; D could derive from TRBD1 or TRBD2 (5 bases each). TRBJ2-7 matches the DNA end more closely, so the J call is doubtful. Material for sequencing was blood. This receptor was identified in an elderly man in good health. CDR3 amino acids: CASSVYSGTPSEQYF. CDR3 nucleotides: TGTGCCAGCAGCGTCTATTCCGGGACCCCCTCCGAGCAGTACTTC.